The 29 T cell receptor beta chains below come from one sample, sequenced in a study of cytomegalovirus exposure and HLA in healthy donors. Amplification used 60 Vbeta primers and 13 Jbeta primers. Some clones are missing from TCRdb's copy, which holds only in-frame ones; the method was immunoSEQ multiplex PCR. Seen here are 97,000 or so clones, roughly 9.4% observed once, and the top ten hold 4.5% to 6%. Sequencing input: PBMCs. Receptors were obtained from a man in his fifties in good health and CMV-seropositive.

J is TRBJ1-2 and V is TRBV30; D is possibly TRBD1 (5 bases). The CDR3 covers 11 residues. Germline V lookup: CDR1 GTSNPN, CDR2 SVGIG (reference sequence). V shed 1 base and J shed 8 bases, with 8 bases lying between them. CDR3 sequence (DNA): TGTGCCTGGAGTGCAGGGAAAGGCTACACCTTC. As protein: CAWSAGKGYTF. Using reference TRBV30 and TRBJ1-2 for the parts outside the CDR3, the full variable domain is SQTIHQWPATLVQPVGSPLSLECTVEGTSNPNLYWYRQAAGRGLQLLFYSVGIGQISSEVPQNLSASRPQDRQFILSSKKLLLSDSGFYLCAWSAGKGYTFGSGTRLTVV.

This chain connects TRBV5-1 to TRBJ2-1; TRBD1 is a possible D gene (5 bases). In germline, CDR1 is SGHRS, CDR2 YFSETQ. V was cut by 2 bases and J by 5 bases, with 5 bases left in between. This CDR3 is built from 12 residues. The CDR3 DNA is TGCGCCAGCAGCTTCAGGGACAATGAGCAGTTCTTC. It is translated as CASSFRDNEQFF.

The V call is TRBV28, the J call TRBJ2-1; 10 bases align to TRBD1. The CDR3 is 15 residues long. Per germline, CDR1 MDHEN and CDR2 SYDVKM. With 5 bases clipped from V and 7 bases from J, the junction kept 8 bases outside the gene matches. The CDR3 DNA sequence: TGTGCCAGCAGTCCCCCGGGACAGGGGAGGAATGAGCAGTTCTTC. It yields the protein CASSPPGQGRNEQFF.

The CDR3 sequence: CASKRYSNQPQHF. The DNA of the CDR3 is TGTGCCAGCAAGAGATATAGCAATCAGCCCCAGCATTTT. This chain uses TRBV2 with TRBJ1-5; D gene unclear. The CDR3 spans 13 residues. V lost 7 bases and J lost 0, with 7 bases in between. Germline loops: CDR1 SNHLY, CDR2 FYNNEI. Full variable domain (outside the CDR3, taken from reference TRBV2 and TRBJ1-5): EPEVTQTPSHQVTQMGQEVILRCVPISNHLYFYWYRQILGQKVEFLVSFYNNEISEKSEIFDDQFSVERPDGSNFTLKIRSTKLEDSAMYFCASKRYSNQPQHFGDGTRLSIL.

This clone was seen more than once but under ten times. The CDR3 sequence: CASRLQGASSTEAFF. The CDR3 DNA follows: TGTGCCAGCAGGCTACAGGGAGCCTCCTCCACTGAAGCTTTCTTT. The chain combines TRBV2 with TRBJ1-1; D perhaps matches TRBD1 (6 bases). The CDR3 totals 15 residues. Germline loops: CDR1 SNHLY, CDR2 FYNNEI. The V end lost 6 bases, the J end lost 4 bases, and 18 bases lay between the germline ends.

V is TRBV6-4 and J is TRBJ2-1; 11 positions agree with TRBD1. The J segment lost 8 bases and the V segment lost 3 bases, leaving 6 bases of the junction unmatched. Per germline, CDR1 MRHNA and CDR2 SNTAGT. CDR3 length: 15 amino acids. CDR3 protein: CASSDSGTGGDEQFF. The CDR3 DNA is TGTGCCAGCAGTGATTCCGGGACAGGGGGGGATGAGCAGTTCTTC.

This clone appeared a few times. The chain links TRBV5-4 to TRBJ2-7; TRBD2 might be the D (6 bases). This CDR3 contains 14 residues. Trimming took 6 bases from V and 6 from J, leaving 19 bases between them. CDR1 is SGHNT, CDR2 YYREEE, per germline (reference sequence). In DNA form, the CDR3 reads TGTGCCAGCACCGACCCGGGACTCACGGCCGAGCAGTACTTC. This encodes CASTDPGLTAEQYF.

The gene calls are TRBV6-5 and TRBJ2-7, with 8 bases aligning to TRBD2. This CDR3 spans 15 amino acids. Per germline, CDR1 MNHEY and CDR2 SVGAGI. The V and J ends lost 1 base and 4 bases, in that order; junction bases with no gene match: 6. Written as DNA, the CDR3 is TGTGCCAGCAGTTACTGGGCGGGAGGTATGTACGAGCAGTACTTC. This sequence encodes CASSYWAGGMYEQYF.

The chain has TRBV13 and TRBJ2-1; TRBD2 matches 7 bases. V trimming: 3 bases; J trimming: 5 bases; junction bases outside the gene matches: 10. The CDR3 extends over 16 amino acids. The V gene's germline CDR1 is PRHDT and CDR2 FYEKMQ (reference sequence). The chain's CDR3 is CASSFTREIIHNEQFF. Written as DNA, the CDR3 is TGTGCCAGCAGCTTTACGCGGGAGATTATTCACAATGAGCAGTTCTTC. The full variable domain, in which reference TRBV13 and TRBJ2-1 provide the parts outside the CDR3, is AAGVIQSPRHLIKEKRETATLKCYPIPRHDTVYWYQQGPGQDPQFLISFYEKMQSDKGSIPDRFSAQQFSDYHSELNMSSLELGDSALYFCASSFTREIIHNEQFFGPGTRLTVL.

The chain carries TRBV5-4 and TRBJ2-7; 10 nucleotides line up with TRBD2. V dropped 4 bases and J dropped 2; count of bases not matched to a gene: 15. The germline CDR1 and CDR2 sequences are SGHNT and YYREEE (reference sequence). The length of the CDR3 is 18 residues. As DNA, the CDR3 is TGTGCCAGCAGCCAAGCACAGACTAGCGGGTTAGGGACCTACGAGCAGTACTTC. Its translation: CASSQAQTSGLGTYEQYF.

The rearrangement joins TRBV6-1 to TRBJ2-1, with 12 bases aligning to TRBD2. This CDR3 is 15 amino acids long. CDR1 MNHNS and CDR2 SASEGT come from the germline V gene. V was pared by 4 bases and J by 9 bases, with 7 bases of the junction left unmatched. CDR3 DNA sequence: TGTGCCAGCAGTGCCGCGACTAGCGGGAGTACTGAGCAGTTCTTC. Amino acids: CASSAATSGSTEQFF.

Here the CDR3 DNA reads TGTGCCTGGAGCGCTGACAGGAGCTCCTACGAGCAGTACTTC. The encoded protein is CAWSADRSSYEQYF. The rearrangement links TRBV30 to TRBJ2-7, with a tentative D call TRBD1 (6 bases). CDR1 GTSNPN and CDR2 SVGIG come from the germline V gene (reference sequence). CDR3 length equals 14 residues. V was cut by 3 bases and J by 0 bases, with 12 bases left in between.

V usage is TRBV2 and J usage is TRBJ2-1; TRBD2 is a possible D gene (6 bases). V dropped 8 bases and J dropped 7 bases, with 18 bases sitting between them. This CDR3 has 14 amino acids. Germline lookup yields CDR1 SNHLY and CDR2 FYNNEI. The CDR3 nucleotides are TGTGCCAGCGGAGGGCGAGGGAGGAGTAATGAGCAGTTCTTC. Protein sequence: CASGGRGRSNEQFF.

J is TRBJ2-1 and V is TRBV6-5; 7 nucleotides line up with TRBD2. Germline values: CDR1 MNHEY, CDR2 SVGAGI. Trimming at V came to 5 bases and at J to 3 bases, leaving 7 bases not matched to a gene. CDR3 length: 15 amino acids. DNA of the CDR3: TGTGCCAGCAGTCACAAGCGGGATCGCTACAATGAGCAGTTCTTC. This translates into CASSHKRDRYNEQFF.

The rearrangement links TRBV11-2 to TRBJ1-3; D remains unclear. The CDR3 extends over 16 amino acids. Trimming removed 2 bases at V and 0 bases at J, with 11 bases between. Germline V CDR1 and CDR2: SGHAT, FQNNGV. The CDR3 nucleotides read TGTGCCAGCAGCTTAAATCTCAGGCTCTCTGGAAACACCATATATTTT. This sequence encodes CASSLNLRLSGNTIYF.

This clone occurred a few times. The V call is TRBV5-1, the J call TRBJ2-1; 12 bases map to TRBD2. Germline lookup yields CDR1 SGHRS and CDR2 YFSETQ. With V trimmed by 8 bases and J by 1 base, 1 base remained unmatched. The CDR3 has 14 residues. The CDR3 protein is CASGTSGSYNEQFF. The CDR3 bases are TGCGCCAGTGGGACTAGCGGGTCCTACAATGAGCAGTTCTTC.

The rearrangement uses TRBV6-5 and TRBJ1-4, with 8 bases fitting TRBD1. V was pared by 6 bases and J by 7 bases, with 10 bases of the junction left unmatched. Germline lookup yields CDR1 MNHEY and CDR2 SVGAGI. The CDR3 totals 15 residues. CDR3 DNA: TGTGCCAGCAGCCACAGTGGCACAGGGGGTGAAAAACTGTTTTTT. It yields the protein CASSHSGTGGEKLFF.

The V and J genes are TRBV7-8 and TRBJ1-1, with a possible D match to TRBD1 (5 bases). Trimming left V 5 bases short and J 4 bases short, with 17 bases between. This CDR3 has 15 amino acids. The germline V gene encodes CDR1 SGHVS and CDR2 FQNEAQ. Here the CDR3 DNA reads TGTGCCAGCAGCCAGGGCGCAGGGAGGACCACTGAAGCTTTCTTT. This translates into CASSQGAGRTTEAFF.

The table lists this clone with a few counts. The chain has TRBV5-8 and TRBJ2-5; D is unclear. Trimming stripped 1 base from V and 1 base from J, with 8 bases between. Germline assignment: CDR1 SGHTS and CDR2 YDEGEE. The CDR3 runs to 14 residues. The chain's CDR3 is CASSLLQIQETQYF. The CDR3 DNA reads TGTGCCAGCAGCTTGCTACAGATCCAAGAGACCCAGTACTTC.

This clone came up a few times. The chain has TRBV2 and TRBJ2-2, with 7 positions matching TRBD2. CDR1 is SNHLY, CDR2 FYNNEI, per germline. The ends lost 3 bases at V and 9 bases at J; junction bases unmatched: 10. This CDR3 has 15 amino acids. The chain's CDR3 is CASSDVRLAGRELFF. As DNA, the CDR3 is TGTGCCAGCAGTGATGTGAGACTAGCCGGCCGGGAGCTGTTTTTT.

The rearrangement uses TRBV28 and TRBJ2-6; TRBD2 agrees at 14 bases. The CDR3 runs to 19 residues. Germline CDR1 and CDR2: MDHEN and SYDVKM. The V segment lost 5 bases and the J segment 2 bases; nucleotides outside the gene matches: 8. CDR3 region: CASSNTGTSGSTGANVLTF. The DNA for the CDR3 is TGTGCCAGCAGTAACACGGGGACTAGCGGGAGTACTGGGGCCAACGTCCTGACTTTC.

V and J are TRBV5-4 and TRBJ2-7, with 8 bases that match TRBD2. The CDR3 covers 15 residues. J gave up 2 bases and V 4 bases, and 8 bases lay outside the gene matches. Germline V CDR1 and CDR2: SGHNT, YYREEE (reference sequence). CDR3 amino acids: CASSRDSGTAYEQYF. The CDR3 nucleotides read TGTGCCAGCAGCCGAGATAGCGGGACGGCCTACGAGCAGTACTTC.

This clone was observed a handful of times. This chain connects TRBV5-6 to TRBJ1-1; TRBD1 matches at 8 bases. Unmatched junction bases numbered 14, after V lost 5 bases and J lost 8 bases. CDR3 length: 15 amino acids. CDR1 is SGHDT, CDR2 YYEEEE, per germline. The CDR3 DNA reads TGTGCCAGCAGTCTGGCTCGGACAGGGAGCCGAGAAGCTTTCTTT. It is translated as CASSLARTGSREAFF. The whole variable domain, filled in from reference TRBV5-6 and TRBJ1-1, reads DAGVTQSPTHLIKTRGQQVTLRCSPKSGHDTVSWYQQALGQGPQFIFQYYEEEERQRGNFPDRFSGHQFPNYSSELNVNALLLGDSALYLCASSLARTGSREAFFGQGTRLTVV.

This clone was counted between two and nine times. The CDR3 nucleotides are TGTGCCAGCAGCTCGGGACAGGGGACCACTGAAGCTTTCTTT. Translation gives CASSSGQGTTEAFF. This sequence joins TRBV5-6 and TRBJ1-1, with 10 nucleotides matching TRBD1. The germline V gene encodes CDR1 SGHDT and CDR2 YYEEEE. This CDR3 has 14 amino acids. The V gene end was trimmed by 3 bases and the J gene end by 4 bases; junction bases not matched to a gene: 3.

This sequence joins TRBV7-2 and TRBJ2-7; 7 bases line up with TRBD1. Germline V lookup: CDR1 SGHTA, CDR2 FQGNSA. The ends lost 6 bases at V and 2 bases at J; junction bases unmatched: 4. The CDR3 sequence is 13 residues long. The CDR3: CASRLQGTYEQYF. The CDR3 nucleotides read TGTGCCAGCAGACTACAGGGGACCTACGAGCAGTACTTC. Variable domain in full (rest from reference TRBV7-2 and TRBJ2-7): GAGVSQSPSNKVTEKGKDVELRCDPISGHTALYWYRQSLGQGLEFLIYFQGNSAPDKSGLPSDRFSAERTGGSVSTLTIQRTQQEDSAVYLCASRLQGTYEQYFGPGTRLTVT.

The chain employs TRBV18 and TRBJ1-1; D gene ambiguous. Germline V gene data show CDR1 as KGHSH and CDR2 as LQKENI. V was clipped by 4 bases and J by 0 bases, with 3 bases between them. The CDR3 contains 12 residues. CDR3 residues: CASSRVNTEAFF. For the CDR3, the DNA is TGTGCCAGCTCACGAGTGAACACTGAAGCTTTCTTT.

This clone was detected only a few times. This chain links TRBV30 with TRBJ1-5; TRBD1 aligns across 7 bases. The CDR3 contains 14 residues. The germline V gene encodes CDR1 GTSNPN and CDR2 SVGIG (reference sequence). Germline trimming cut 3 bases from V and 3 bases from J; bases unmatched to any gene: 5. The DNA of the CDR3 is TGTGCCTGGAGAGCCACAGGGGCCAATCAGCCCCAGCATTTT. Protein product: CAWRATGANQPQHF.

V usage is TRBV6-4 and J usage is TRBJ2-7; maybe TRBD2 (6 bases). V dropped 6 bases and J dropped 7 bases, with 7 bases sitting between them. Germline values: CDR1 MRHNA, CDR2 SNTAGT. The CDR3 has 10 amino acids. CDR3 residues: CASSGLEQYF. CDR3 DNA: TGTGCCAGCAGCGGACTAGAGCAGTACTTC.

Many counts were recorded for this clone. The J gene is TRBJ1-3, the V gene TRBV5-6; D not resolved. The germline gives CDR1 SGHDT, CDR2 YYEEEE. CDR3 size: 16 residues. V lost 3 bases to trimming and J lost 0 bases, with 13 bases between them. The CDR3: CASSYRAAGSGNTIYF. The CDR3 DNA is TGTGCCAGCAGCTATAGGGCCGCGGGCTCTGGAAACACCATATATTTT.